This T cell receptor (beta chain) was observed in a study of OX40 agonist ivuxolimab in advanced cancers. Findings and caveats of the study: Partly responding patients at 0.1-3.0 mg/kg showed some of the smallest clonal expansion.

Generated by immunoSEQ multiplex PCR, the TCRdb table keeps only in-frame clones and is missing some. The sample contains 60,000 to 65,000 clones, 75% to 95% of which appear only once. Trimming pared 3 bases from V and 2 bases from J, leaving 10 bases between. Germline assignment: CDR1 GTSNPN and CDR2 SVGIG (reference sequence). CDR3 length: 13 amino acids. This clone was detected only a few times. Its antigen is not identified. The material sequenced was CD4+ or CD8+ T cells sorted from blood, taken in a trial of the OX40 agonist ivuxolimab. This TCR came from an adult with an advanced solid tumor such as melanoma, head and neck, liver or kidney cancer. The chain has TRBV30 and TRBJ1-1; D is ambiguous. As DNA, the CDR3 is TGTGCCTGGAGAAGAGACGGCAACACTGAAGCTTTCTTT. This sequence encodes CAWRRDGNTEAFF.